This is a list of T cell receptor beta chains from one sample in a study of post-analysis software for immune sequencing data. One entry per CDR3 protein results from TCRdb running MiXCR on the PCR reads. The data contain 450,000 to 650,000 distinct CDR3 sequences, roughly 46% of them singletons. Sequencing used blood. Source of these receptors: a girl aged 5 to 17 with multiple sclerosis. Both conserved end residues are part of each CDR3.

>TRBJ2-1|TRBV20-1
CSARDEVNEQFF
>TRBJ1-2|TRBV29-1
CSIPRGINYGYTF
>TRBJ2-2|TRBV7-2
CASSVRQGASGELFF
>TRBJ2-5|TRBV5-1
CASAKAGQSQETQYF
>TRBJ2-3|TRBV5-1
CASSPGTKTDTQYF
>TRBJ2-2|TRBV7-7
CASSSAGTGRLFF
>TRBJ2-3|TRBV6-2/TRBV6-3
CASSKANTQYF
>TRBJ2-1|TRBV12-3/TRBV12-4
CASSPGARRKFF
>TRBJ2-5|TRBV6-6
CASITGLAGLEETQYF
>TRBJ2-1|TRBV12-3/TRBV12-4
CASRGGLAGGPRGEQFF
>TRBJ2-1|TRBV5-1
CASSLGSPGYNEQFF